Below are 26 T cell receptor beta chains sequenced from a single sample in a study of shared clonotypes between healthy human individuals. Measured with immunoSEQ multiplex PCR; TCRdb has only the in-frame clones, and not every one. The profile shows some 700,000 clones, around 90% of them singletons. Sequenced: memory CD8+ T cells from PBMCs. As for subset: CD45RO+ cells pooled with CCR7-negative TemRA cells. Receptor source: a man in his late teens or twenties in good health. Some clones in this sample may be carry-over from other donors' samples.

The CDR3 DNA sequence: TGTGCCAGCAGAACTTCGCTCCAAGGGCTGAACACTGAAGCTTTCTTT. Its translation: CASRTSLQGLNTEAFF. This chain connects TRBV27 to TRBJ1-1; D remains ambiguous. Per the germline V gene, CDR1 is MNHEY and CDR2 is SMNVEV (reference sequence). This CDR3 comprises 16 residues. Trimming shortened V by 6 bases and J by 0 bases, and 17 bases separated the two germline ends.

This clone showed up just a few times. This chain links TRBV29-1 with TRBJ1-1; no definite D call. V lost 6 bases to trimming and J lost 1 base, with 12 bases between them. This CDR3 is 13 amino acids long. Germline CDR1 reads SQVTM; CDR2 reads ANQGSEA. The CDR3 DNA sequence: TGCAGCGTGATGGATGTTGGGAACACTGAAGCTTTCTTT. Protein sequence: CSVMDVGNTEAFF. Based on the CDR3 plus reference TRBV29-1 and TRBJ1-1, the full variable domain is SAVISQKPSRDICQRGTSLTIQCQVDSQVTMMFWYRQQPGQSLTLIATANQGSEATYESGFVIDKFPISRPNLTFSTLTVSNMSPEDSSIYLCSVMDVGNTEAFFGQGTRLTVV.

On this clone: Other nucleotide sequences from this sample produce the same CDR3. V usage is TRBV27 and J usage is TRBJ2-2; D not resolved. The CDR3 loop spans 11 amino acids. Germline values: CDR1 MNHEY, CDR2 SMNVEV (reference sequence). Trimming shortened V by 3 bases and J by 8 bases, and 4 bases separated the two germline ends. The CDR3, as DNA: TGTGCCAGCAGTTTCGGGGGGGAGCTGTTTTTT. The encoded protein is CASSFGGELFF.

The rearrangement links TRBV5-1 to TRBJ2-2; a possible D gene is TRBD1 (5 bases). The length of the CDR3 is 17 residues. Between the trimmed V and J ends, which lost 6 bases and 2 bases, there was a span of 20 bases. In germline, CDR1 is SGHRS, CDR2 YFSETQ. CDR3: CASNPRLGQGNTGELFF. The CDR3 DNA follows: TGCGCCAGCAACCCCCGTCTAGGGCAGGGAAACACCGGGGAGCTGTTTTTT.

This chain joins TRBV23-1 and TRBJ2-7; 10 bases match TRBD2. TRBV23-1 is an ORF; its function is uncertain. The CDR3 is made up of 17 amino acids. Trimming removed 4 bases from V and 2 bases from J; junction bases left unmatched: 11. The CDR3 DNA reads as TGCGCCAGCAGTCTATCGTCTAGCGGGAGTTCGACCTACGAGCAGTACTTC. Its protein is CASSLSSSGSSTYEQYF.

The DNA for the CDR3 is TGTGCCAGCAGTGTACAGCAGAACTATGGCTACACCTTC. Translation gives CASSVQQNYGYTF. This chain connects TRBV28 to TRBJ1-2; D is ambiguous. V was shortened by 5 bases and J by 2 bases, with 9 bases between the two germline ends. The CDR3 spans 13 residues. CDR1 is MDHEN, CDR2 SYDVKM, per germline.

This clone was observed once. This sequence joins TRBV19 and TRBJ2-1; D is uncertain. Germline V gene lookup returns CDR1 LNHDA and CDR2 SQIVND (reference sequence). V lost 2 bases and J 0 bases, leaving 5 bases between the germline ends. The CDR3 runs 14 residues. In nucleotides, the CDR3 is TGTGCCAGTAGTATACAGAGCTCCTACAATGAGCAGTTCTTC. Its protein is CASSIQSSYNEQFF.

The CDR3 nucleotides read TGTGCCAGCAGGGAAACAGGGGGCCTCATGAACACTGAAGCTTTCTTT. Protein sequence: CASRETGGLMNTEAFF. The rearrangement joins TRBV2 to TRBJ1-1; the match to TRBD1 covers 9 bases. The CDR3 covers 16 residues. The trim removed 6 bases at V and 0 bases at J, leaving 8 bases unmatched. The germline CDR1 and CDR2 sequences are SNHLY and FYNNEI.

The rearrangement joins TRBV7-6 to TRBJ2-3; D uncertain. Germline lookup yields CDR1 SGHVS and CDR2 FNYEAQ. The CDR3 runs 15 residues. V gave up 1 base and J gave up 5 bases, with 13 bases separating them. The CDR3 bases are TGTGCCAGCAGCTTAGTGGCTGCTGGGGAAGATACGCAGTATTTT. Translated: CASSLVAAGEDTQYF.

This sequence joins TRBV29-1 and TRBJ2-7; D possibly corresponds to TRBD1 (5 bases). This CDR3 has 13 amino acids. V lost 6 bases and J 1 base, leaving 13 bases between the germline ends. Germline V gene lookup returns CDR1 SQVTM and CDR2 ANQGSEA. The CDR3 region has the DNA TGCAGCGTCCTCCAGGGTAGGTCCTACGAGCAGTACTTC. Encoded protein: CSVLQGRSYEQYF.

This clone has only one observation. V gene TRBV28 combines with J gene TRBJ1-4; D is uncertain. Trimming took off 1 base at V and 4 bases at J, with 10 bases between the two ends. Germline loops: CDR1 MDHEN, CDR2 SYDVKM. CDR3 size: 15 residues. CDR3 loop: CASSLSGGDNEKLFF. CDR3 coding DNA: TGTGCCAGCAGTTTATCGGGTGGGGATAATGAAAAACTGTTTTTT.

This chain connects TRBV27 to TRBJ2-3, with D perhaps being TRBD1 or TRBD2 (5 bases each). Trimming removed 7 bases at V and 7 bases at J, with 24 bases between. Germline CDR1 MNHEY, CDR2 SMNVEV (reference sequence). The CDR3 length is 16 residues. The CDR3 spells CASTRDRSSKGHTQYF. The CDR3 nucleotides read TGTGCCAGCACCCGGGACCGCTCGTCAAAGGGGCATACGCAGTATTTT.

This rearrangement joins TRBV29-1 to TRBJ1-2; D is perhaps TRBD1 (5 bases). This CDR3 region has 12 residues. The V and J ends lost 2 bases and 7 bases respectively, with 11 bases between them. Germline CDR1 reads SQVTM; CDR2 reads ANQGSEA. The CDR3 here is CSVESGSRGYTF. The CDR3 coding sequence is TGCAGCGTTGAATCAGGGTCTCGTGGCTACACCTTC.

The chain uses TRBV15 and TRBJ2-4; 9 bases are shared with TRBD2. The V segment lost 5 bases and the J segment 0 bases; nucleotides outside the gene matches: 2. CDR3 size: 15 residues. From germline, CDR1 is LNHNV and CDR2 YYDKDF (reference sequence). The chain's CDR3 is CATSGGGEAKNIQYF. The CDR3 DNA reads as TGTGCCACCAGCGGCGGGGGGGAAGCCAAAAACATTCAGTACTTC.

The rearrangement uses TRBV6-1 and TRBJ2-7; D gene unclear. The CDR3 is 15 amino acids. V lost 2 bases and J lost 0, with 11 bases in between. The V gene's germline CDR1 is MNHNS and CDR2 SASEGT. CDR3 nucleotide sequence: TGTGCCAGCAGTGAAACCTACAGTAACTCCTACGAGCAGTACTTC. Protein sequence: CASSETYSNSYEQYF.

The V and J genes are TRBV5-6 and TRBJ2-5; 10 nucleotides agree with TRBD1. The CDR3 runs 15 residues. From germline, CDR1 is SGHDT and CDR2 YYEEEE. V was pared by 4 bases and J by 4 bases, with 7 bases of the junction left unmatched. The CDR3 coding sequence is TGTGCCAGCAGCATAGACAGGGGGCTATTAGAGACCCAGTACTTC. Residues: CASSIDRGLLETQYF.

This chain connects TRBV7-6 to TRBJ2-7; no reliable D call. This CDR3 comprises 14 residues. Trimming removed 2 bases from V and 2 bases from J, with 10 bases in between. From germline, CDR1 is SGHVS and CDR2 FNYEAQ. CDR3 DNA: TGTGCCAGCAGCTTATTAGGGCAGCCCTACGAGCAGTACTTC. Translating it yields CASSLLGQPYEQYF.

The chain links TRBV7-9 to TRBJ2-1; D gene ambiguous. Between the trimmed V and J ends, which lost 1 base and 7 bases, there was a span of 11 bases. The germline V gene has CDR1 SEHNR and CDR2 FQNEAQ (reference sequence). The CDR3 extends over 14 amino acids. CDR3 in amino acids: CASSLVRSRNEQFF. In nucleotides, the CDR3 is TGTGCCAGCAGCTTAGTGAGGTCGAGGAATGAGCAGTTCTTC.

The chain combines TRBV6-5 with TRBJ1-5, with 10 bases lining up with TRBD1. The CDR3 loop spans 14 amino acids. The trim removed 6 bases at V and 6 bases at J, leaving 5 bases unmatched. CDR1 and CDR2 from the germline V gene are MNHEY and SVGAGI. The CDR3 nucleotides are TGTGCCAGCAGGGCCGGGACAGGGGTTCAGCCCCAGCATTTT. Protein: CASRAGTGVQPQHF.

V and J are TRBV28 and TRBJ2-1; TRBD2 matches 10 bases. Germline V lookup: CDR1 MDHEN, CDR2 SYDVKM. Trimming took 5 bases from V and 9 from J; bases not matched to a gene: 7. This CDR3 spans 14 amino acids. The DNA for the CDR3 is TGTGCCAGCAGTCTAAGGACTAGCGGTACTGAGCAGTTCTTC. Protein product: CASSLRTSGTEQFF.

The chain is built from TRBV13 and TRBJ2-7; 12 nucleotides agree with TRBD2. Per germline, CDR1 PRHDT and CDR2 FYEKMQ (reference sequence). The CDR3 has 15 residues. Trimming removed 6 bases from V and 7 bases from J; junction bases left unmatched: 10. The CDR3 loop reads CASRATSGRGYEQYF. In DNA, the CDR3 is TGTGCCAGCAGGGCGACTAGCGGGAGAGGCTATGAGCAGTACTTC.

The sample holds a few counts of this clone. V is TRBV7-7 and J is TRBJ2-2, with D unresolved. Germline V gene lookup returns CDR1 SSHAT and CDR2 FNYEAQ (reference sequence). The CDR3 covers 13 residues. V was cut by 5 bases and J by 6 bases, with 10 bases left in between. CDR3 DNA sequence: TGTGCCAGCAGCGTACGTGGTGCCGGGGAGCTGTTTTTT. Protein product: CASSVRGAGELFF.

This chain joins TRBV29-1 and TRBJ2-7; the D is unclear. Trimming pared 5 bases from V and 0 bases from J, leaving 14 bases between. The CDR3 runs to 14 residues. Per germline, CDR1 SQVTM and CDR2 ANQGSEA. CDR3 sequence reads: CSVWSSSSSYEQYF. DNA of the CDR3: TGCAGCGTTTGGTCCTCCTCGAGCTCCTACGAGCAGTACTTC.

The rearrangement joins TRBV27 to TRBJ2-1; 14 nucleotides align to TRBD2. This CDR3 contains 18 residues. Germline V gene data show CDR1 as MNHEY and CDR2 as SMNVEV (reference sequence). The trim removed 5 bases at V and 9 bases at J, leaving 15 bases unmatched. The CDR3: CASSGRLAGGPRVGEQFF. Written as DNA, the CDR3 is TGTGCCAGCAGTGGAAGACTAGCGGGAGGGCCAAGGGTCGGTGAGCAGTTCTTC.

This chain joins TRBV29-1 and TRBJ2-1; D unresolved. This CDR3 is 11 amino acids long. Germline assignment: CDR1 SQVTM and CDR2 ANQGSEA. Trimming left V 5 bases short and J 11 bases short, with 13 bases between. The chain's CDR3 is CSVRTDGQQFF. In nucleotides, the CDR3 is TGCAGCGTTCGAACGGACGGGCAGCAGTTCTTC.

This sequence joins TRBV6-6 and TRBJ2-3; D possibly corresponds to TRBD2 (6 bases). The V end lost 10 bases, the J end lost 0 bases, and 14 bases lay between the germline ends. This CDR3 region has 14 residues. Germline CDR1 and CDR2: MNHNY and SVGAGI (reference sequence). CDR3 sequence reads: CATRGLPSTDTQYF. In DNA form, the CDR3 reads TGTGCCACCCGGGGACTTCCTAGCACAGATACGCAGTATTTT.